The text below deals with one TCR beta chain. The data belong to a study of blood T cell repertoires in COVID-19. For the study at large: Samples representing acute and convalescent COVID-19 were sourced from the United States, Italy and Spain.

V dropped 4 bases and J dropped 2; count of bases not matched to a gene: 4. This CDR3 has 15 residues. Per the germline V gene, CDR1 is SGHDT and CDR2 is YYEEEE. Sequenced by immunoSEQ multiplex PCR; TCRdb stores in-frame clones only, minus some. The sample has roughly 150,000 clones, 80% seen once. This chain connects TRBV5-6 to TRBJ2-7; 12 nucleotides line up with TRBD2. This clonotype was obtained from a woman between 50 and 59 years old with acute or convalescent COVID-19. The sequencing sample was made of peripheral blood. The DNA for the CDR3 is TGTGCCAGCAGCGCACGGACTAGCGGGGCCTACGAGCAGTACTTC. It is translated as CASSARTSGAYEQYF.